Following are 9 T cell receptor beta chains from one sample sequenced in a study of Ad26.COV2.S vaccination and SARS-CoV-2 variants. Treatment: around 19 received Ad26.COV2.S at low or high dose, single or two shots; roughly five received placebo; per-sample allocation not given. Sampling was done on day 63 after the first vaccine or placebo injection. Sequencing used immunoSEQ multiplex PCR; TCRdb keeps in-frame clones, though not all of them. The table lists approximately 500,000 clones, roughly 89% of them singletons, with 9.5% to 15% in the top ten. Material: peripheral blood, obtained in a trial of Ad26.COV2.S vaccine versus placebo. The receptor set was obtained from a person between 18 and 59 years old who received the Ad26.COV2.S COVID-19 vaccine or a placebo.

The rearrangement joins TRBV29-1 to TRBJ2-2; D is possibly TRBD2 (5 bases). The CDR3 runs 13 residues. The germline V gene has CDR1 SQVTM and CDR2 ANQGSEA. V was trimmed by 4 bases and J by 3 bases, leaving 9 bases between them. This CDR3 is CSVGERYTGELFF. For the CDR3, the DNA is TGCAGCGTTGGGGAGCGGTACACCGGGGAGCTGTTTTTT.

The chain is built from TRBV28 and TRBJ1-1; D gene unclear. Trimming took 8 bases from V and 10 from J, leaving 17 bases between them. Germline CDR1 reads MDHEN; CDR2 reads SYDVKM. CDR3 size: 12 residues. The CDR3 region has the DNA TGTGCCAGCCGATCTCGTCAGAATCGAGCTTTCTTT. This sequence encodes CASRSRQNRAFF. The full variable domain, its missing parts supplied by reference TRBV28 and TRBJ1-1, is DVKVTQSSRYLVKRTGEKVFLECVQDMDHENMFWYRQDPGLGLRLIYFSYDVKMKEKGDIPEGYSVSREKKERFSLILESASTNQTSMYLCASRSRQNRAFFGQGTRLTVV.

In DNA form, the CDR3 reads TGCGCCAGCAGCCAAGGCCCCTACGAGCAGTACTTC. Translating gives CASSQGPYEQYF. The chain is built from TRBV4-1 and TRBJ2-7; no definite D call. V lost 1 base and J lost 2, with 3 bases in between. Germline V gene lookup returns CDR1 MGHRA and CDR2 YSYEKL. There are 12 residues in the CDR3.

V gene TRBV7-2 combines with J gene TRBJ2-7; TRBD2 matches 13 bases. The V segment lost 1 base and the J segment 0 bases; nucleotides outside the gene matches: 3. Germline CDR1 reads SGHTA; CDR2 reads FQGNSA. The CDR3 is 17 amino acids. The CDR3 region is CASSLEGTSGVSYEQYF. CDR3 DNA sequence: TGTGCCAGCAGCTTAGAGGGGACTAGCGGGGTCTCCTACGAGCAGTACTTC.

The rearrangement links TRBV5-8 to TRBJ1-1; no clear D. Germline V CDR1 and CDR2: SGHTS, YDEGEE. This CDR3 region has 13 residues. Trimming took off 5 bases at V and 1 base at J, with 9 bases between the two ends. The DNA for the CDR3 is TGTGCCAGCAGGCTTGAATGGAACACTGAAGCTTTCTTT. Translated, it gives CASRLEWNTEAFF.

This sequence joins TRBV7-2 and TRBJ1-5; D unresolved. The CDR3 is 15 amino acids. Trimming pared 1 base from V and 2 bases from J, leaving 9 bases between. Germline lookup yields CDR1 SGHTA and CDR2 FQGNSA. The CDR3 is CASSLGGGGNQPQHF. The CDR3 DNA is TGTGCCAGCAGCTTAGGAGGAGGCGGCAATCAGCCCCAGCATTTT.

The chain is built from TRBV15 and TRBJ2-7; D not resolved. Germline-derived CDR1 and CDR2 are LNHNV and YYDKDF (reference sequence). This CDR3 contains 13 residues. Deletions cut 6 bases from V and 1 base from J, with 10 bases between. The CDR3 nucleotides are TGTGCCACCAGTTTTGGTTATTCCTACGAGCAGTACTTC. Translation: CATSFGYSYEQYF. The whole variable domain, filled in from reference TRBV15 and TRBJ2-7, reads DAMVIQNPRYQVTQFGKPVTLSCSQTLNHNVMYWYQQKSSQAPKLLFHYYDKDFNNEADTPDNFQSRRPNTSFCFLDIRSPGLGDTAMYLCATSFGYSYEQYFGPGTRLTVT.

This clone has only a few counts. This chain links TRBV12-3 or TRBV12-4 with TRBJ1-2, with D unclear. The CDR3 is made up of 13 amino acids. Deletions cut 6 bases from V and 7 bases from J, with 15 bases between. CDR3 nucleotides: TGTGCCAGCAGCCCCCAAAGGGTCTTTGGCTACACCTTC. Its protein product is CASSPQRVFGYTF.

The chain links TRBV5-1 to TRBJ2-5; 8 nucleotides match TRBD1. Trimming at V came to 1 base and at J to 4 bases, leaving 6 bases not matched to a gene. The length of the CDR3 is 15 residues. Germline V lookup: CDR1 SGHRS, CDR2 YFSETQ. The CDR3 loop is CASSLSGQGGETQYF. CDR3 bases: TGCGCCAGCAGCTTGTCCGGACAGGGTGGAGAGACCCAGTACTTC. The full variable domain, its missing parts supplied by reference TRBV5-1 and TRBJ2-5, is KAGVTQTPRYLIKTRGQQVTLSCSPISGHRSVSWYQQTPGQGLQFLFEYFSETQRNKGNFPGRFSGRQFSNSRSEMNVSTLELGDSALYLCASSLSGQGGETQYFGPGTRLLVL.